These 14 T cell receptor beta chains were all obtained from the same sample, sequenced in a study of CD8+ T cells in alopecia areata. Sequencing templates came from extracted RNA that was reverse transcribed into cDNA. Only in-frame clones appear in the TCRdb table, and some are missing; sequencing was by immunoSEQ multiplex PCR. Found here are roughly 260,000 clones, no singletons; the ten largest cover more than 1%. Sorting relied on CD4, CD8alpha, NKG2D, NKG2ACE and other markers applied to pooled cutaneous lymph node cells. The sequenced sample was CD4+ T cells sorted from a lymph node. Receptor source: a C3H/HeJ mouse with alopecia areata. The MHC haplotype of this mouse line is H2-k.

As concerns this clone: Mouse gene names and germline throughout. The read finishes 4 residues shy of the CDR3 end, and the germline J gene is used to complete it. The chain combines TRBV13-1 with TRBJ2-1, with 10 bases lining up with TRBD2. The CDR3 runs 16 residues. Germline V lookup: CDR1 NSHNY, CDR2 SYGAGN. V was pared by 2 bases and J by 3 bases, with 5 bases of the junction left unmatched. The chain's CDR3 is CASSEQLGGGYAEQFF. The sequenced part of the CDR3 DNA is TGTGCCAGCAGTGAACAACTGGGGGGGGGCTATGCT.

With regard to this clone: Genes and germline are mouse. The read finishes 4 residues shy of the CDR3 end, and the germline J gene is used to complete it. This chain joins TRBV13-2 and TRBJ2-3, with D possibly TRBD1 on 6 matching bases. Germline V gives CDR1 NNHNN, CDR2 SYGAGS (reference sequence). This CDR3 region has 14 residues. Trimming pared 5 bases from V and 0 bases from J, leaving 10 bases between. Partial CDR3 DNA: TGTGCCAGCGGGGACAGAATTAGTGCAGAA. This translates into CASGDRISAE. The CDR3, in full, reads CASGDRISAETLYF.

A remark on this clone: Germline and genes: mouse. The read terminates 4 residues ahead of where the CDR3 ends, so the germline J gene completes it. V and J are TRBV31 and TRBJ1-2; D gene unclear. This CDR3 region has 13 residues. Germline lookup yields CDR1 GKSSPN and CDR2 SITVG. V lost 1 base, J lost 0 bases, and 6 bases lay in between. The CDR3 bases that were read are TGTGCCTGGAGTCCCCTAACAAACTCC. It specifies CAWSPLTNS. From start to end, the CDR3 is CAWSPLTNSDYTF. The variable domain in full, with the rest retrieved from reference TRBV31 and TRBJ1-2, is AQTIHQWPVAEIKAVGSPLSLGCTIKGKSSPNLYWYWQATGGTLQQLFYSITVGQVESVVQLNLSASRPKDDQFILSTEKLLLSHSGFYLCAWSPLTNSDYTFGSGTRLLVI.

This clone has a handful of counts. Gene names denote mouse genes. The sequenced fragment ends 4 residues before the CDR3 boundary, so the rest is inferred from the germline J gene. The chain employs TRBV13-1 and TRBJ2-4, with a tentative D call TRBD1 (7 bases). CDR3 length: 16 amino acids. Trimming shortened V by 2 bases and J by 1 base, and 14 bases separated the two germline ends. CDR1 NSHNY and CDR2 SYGAGN come from the germline V gene. CDR3 in amino acids: CASSEGGWGRQNTLYF. The part of the CDR3 DNA that was read is TGTGCCAGCAGTGAAGGGGGCTGGGGTCGTCAAAAC.

Only a few counts were recorded for this clone. These gene names are mouse names. Read coverage stops 4 residues before the CDR3 terminus; the germline J gene supplies the remainder. The chain couples TRBV29 to TRBJ2-5; D is ambiguous. CDR1 and CDR2 (germline): MSHET, SYDVDS. The CDR3 loop spans 15 amino acids. V lost 5 bases and J lost 0, with 12 bases in between. CDR3 in amino acids: CASSTETINQDTQYF. The part of the CDR3 DNA that was read is TGTGCTAGCAGTACAGAGACAATTAACCAAGAC.

With regard to this clone: A much larger clone differs by one base, so this may be a read error. Here the gene names and germline are mouse. The read terminates 4 residues before the CDR3 end, so the remaining end is supplied by the germline J gene. V usage is TRBV13-3 and J usage is TRBJ2-5; possibly TRBD2 for D (6 bases). Germline V gene sequence: CDR1 NNHDY, CDR2 SYVADS. Trimming left V 0 bases short and J 1 base short, with 6 bases between. CDR3 length equals 14 residues. The CDR3 reads CASSDVGDQDTQYF. The sequenced CDR3 bases are TGTGCCAGCAGTGATGTGGGGGACCAAGAC.

This clone was seen more than once but under ten times. Any gene name here is a mouse gene name. The read stops 3 residues short of the end of the CDR3; the missing end is completed from the germline J gene. The V and J genes are TRBV13-1 and TRBJ1-6; D is unclear. TRBJ1-6 is an ORF, with its function uncertain. The CDR3 covers 14 residues. V was clipped by 2 bases and J by 3 bases, with 6 bases between them. Germline V gene data show CDR1 as NSHNY and CDR2 as SYGAGN. CDR3 region: CASSDRNYNSPLYF. CDR3 bases read: TGTGCCAGCAGTGACAGAAACTATAATTCGCCC.

With regard to this clone: Genes and germline are mouse. The missing CDR3 end, 4 residues past where the read stops, is filled in from the germline J gene. The chain has TRBV5 and TRBJ2-1; 7 nucleotides line up with TRBD2. CDR3 length: 15 amino acids. CDR1 is LGHNA and CDR2 is YNLKQL in the germline V gene (reference sequence). Trimming cost V 4 bases and J 1 base; bases outside gene matches: 4. The part of the CDR3 DNA that was read is TGTGCCAGCAGCCCGGGGGGGACGAACTATGCT. Translated: CASSPGGTNYA. In full, the CDR3 is CASSPGGTNYAEQFF.

This clone was picked up a small number of times. Mouse germline and gene names are used. The read ends 4 residues before the CDR3 terminus; that terminus is restored from the germline J gene. The chain links TRBV1 to TRBJ1-1, with a weak D call TRBD1 (5 bases). Trimming removed 3 bases from V and 0 bases from J, with 8 bases in between. The germline V gene has CDR1 NSQYPW and CDR2 LRSPGD (reference sequence). The CDR3 spans 14 residues. CDR3 amino acids: CTCSATVANTEVFF. CDR3 DNA (partial): TGCACCTGCAGTGCGACAGTTGCAAACACA.

This clone has only a few counts. The gene symbols are mouse symbols. The CDR3 loop reads CTCSAEGTSYEQYF. The covered CDR3 bases are TGCACCTGCAGTGCAGAGGGGACATCCTAT. J is TRBJ2-7 and V is TRBV1; D perhaps matches TRBD1 (6 bases). The read stops 4 residues short of the end of the CDR3; the missing end is completed from the germline J gene. V lost 0 bases and J 1 base, leaving 7 bases between the germline ends. CDR3 length: 14 residues. Per the germline V gene, CDR1 is NSQYPW and CDR2 is LRSPGD (reference sequence).

There are a few counts of this clone. The genes are named according to mouse. The read ends 4 residues before the CDR3 terminus; that terminus is restored from the germline J gene. The chain is built from TRBV13-1 and TRBJ2-4; 10 positions match TRBD1. The CDR3 has 16 amino acids. CDR1 and CDR2 (germline): NSHNY, SYGAGN. V was clipped by 5 bases and J by 1 base; unmatched bases: 7. The CDR3 region is CASSDRGRLGQNTLYF. Partial CDR3 DNA: TGTGCCAGCAGCGACAGGGGGCGCTTGGGTCAAAAC.

There are a few counts of this clone. Gene names are the mouse ones. Read sequence stops 4 residues before the CDR3 end, and the germline J gene provides the missing end. This CDR3 is also generated by other DNA sequences in the sample. The chain couples TRBV31 to TRBJ2-3, with 10 bases fitting TRBD1. Trimming cost V 3 bases and J 1 base; bases outside gene matches: 1. The CDR3 spans 14 residues. CDR1 and CDR2 from the germline V gene are GKSSPN and SITVG. The covered CDR3 bases are TGTGCCTGGAGGACAGGGGGCGGTGCAGAA. This codes for CAWRTGGGAE. In full, the CDR3 reads CAWRTGGGAETLYF.

Comment on this clone: Here the gene names and germline are mouse. The CDR3 end falls 4 residues outside the read, so it is completed with the germline J gene. V usage is TRBV3 and J usage is TRBJ2-4; maybe TRBD1 (6 bases). The germline gives CDR1 SNHLY, CDR2 FYNGKV (reference sequence). The CDR3 extends over 15 amino acids. Trimming cost V 3 bases and J 0 bases, with 10 bases left between them. This chain's CDR3 is CASSFRDKSQNTLYF. The DNA read from the CDR3 is TGTGCCAGCAGCTTCCGGGACAAAAGTCAAAAC.

As to this clone: Gene names are the mouse ones. Read sequence stops 4 residues before the CDR3 end, and the germline J gene provides the missing end. This specimen includes other DNA sequences encoding the same CDR3. This chain uses TRBV1 with TRBJ2-2; 8 bases are a match to TRBD1. Looked up from germline, CDR1 is NSQYPW and CDR2 is LRSPGD (reference sequence). The trim removed 6 bases at V and 0 bases at J, leaving 3 bases unmatched. CDR3 length: 15 amino acids. CDR3 DNA, as far as it was read: TGCACCTGCAGCGCACAGGGGGCAAACACCGGG. The encoded protein is CTCSAQGANTG. The whole CDR3 sequence reads CTCSAQGANTGQLYF.